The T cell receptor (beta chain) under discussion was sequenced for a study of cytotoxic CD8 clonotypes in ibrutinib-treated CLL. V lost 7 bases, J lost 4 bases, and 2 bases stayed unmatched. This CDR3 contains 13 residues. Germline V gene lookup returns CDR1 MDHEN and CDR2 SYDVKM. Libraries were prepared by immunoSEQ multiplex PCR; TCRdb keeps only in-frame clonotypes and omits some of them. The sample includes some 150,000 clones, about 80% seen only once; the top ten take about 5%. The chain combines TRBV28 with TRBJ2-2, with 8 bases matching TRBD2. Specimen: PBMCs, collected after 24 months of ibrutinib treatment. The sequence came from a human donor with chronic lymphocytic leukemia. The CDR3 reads CASNGRATGELFF. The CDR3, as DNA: TGTGCCAGCAACGGGAGGGCCACCGGGGAGCTGTTTTTT.